This TCR beta chain originates from a study of shared clonotypes between healthy human individuals. The study's findings and limits: A reduction in generation probabilities was seen for non-shared clonotypes relative to those shared by all four donors. Memory subsets generally showed smaller estimated richness than naive subsets did.

Sequencing used immunoSEQ multiplex PCR; TCRdb keeps in-frame clones, though not all of them. Of about 510,000 clones detected, less than 96% appear once; the ten largest clones hold less than 0.06%. CD4+ cells were split into CD45RA+ naive and CD45RA-negative memory subsets. Deletions cut 7 bases from V and 5 bases from J, with 21 bases between. CDR1 and CDR2 (germline): LNHDA, SQIVND (reference sequence). The CDR3 is 16 residues long. A remark on this clone: Its specificity is unknown.

The gene calls are TRBV19 and TRBJ2-1; D call uncertain. What was sequenced was naive CD4+ T cells sorted from blood. Sample subset: CD45RA+ positively selected. This clonotype originated in a woman in her thirties in good health. The CDR3 reads CASTALRPGSNNEQFF. The DNA of the CDR3 is TGTGCCAGTACTGCGCTCCGACCCGGGTCCAACAATGAGCAGTTCTTC.